These 10 T cell receptor beta chains were all obtained from the same sample, sequenced in a study of T-cell reconstitution after alpha-beta-depleted transplantation in children. Molecular barcoding with unique molecular identifiers was used for the TCRbeta library. TCRdb reprocessed the PCR reads with MiXCR, giving one entry per CDR3 protein. The table lists 700,000 or so distinct CDR3 sequences, over 10% of them singletons. The source was PBMCs, collected before TCRalphabeta/CD19-depleted stem cell transplant. The receptors were sampled from a girl aged 2-10 years with congenital amegakaryocytic thrombocytopenia, due to receive a stem cell transplant.

This chain connects TRBV20-1 to TRBJ2-5; 7 bases align to TRBD2. Germline V gene data show CDR1 as DFQATT and CDR2 as SNEGSKA (reference sequence). V gave up 3 bases and J gave up 2 bases; unmatched junction bases: 6. The CDR3 loop spans 14 amino acids. The CDR3 loop is CSASSGEGQETQYF. The CDR3 DNA sequence: TGCAGTGCTAGCAGTGGGGAGGGACAAGAGACCCAGTACTTC.

This clonotype has at least ten counts. This sequence joins TRBV6-5 and TRBJ2-4, with D uncertain. The ends were cut back, 4 bases at V and 9 bases at J, with 16 bases in the middle. The CDR3 runs to 14 residues. The germline V gene encodes CDR1 MNHEY and CDR2 SVGAGI. In DNA, the CDR3 is TGTGCCAGCAGTTCCAAGCCTGGGCGAGGCATTCAGTACTTC. It codes for CASSSKPGRGIQYF.

The chain combines TRBV10-3 with TRBJ2-5, with TRBD1 matching 9 bases. Trimming at V came to 6 bases and at J to 0 bases, leaving 2 bases not matched to a gene. CDR1 ENHRY and CDR2 SYGVKD come from the germline V gene. This CDR3 comprises 14 residues. The CDR3 nucleotides are TGTGCCATCAGCGGGACAGGGCACCAAGAGACCCAGTACTTC. Protein product: CAISGTGHQETQYF.

This clonotype came up many times. The chain combines TRBV9 with TRBJ1-1; 9 positions agree with TRBD1. This CDR3 has 16 amino acids. V gave up 2 bases and J gave up 1 base; unmatched junction bases: 6. The germline V gene encodes CDR1 SGDLS and CDR2 YYNGEE. CDR3 bases: TGTGCCAGCAGCGTGGGGGACAGGGTTTCGAACACTGAAGCTTTCTTT. This codes for CASSVGDRVSNTEAFF. The whole variable domain, remainder taken from reference TRBV9 and TRBJ1-1, is DSGVTQTPKHLITATGQRVTLRCSPRSGDLSVYWYQQSLDQGLQFLIQYYNGEERAKGNILERFSAQQFPDLHSELNLSSLELGDSALYFCASSVGDRVSNTEAFFGQGTRLTVV.

This clonotype was seen ten or more times. This sequence joins TRBV29-1 and TRBJ2-7; tentative D call: TRBD2 (6 bases). The germline V gene has CDR1 SQVTM and CDR2 ANQGSEA. Trimming left V 4 bases short and J 2 bases short, with 15 bases between. The length of the CDR3 is 14 residues. The CDR3 region is CSVVAAGLAYEQYF. CDR3 nucleotide sequence: TGCAGCGTTGTCGCGGCGGGATTAGCCTACGAGCAGTACTTC.

This clonotype appeared many times. The V call is TRBV20-1, the J call TRBJ2-1; D is undetermined. The CDR3 runs to 15 residues. V was shortened by 3 bases and J by 0 bases, with 12 bases between the two germline ends. CDR1 and CDR2 (germline): DFQATT, SNEGSKA (reference sequence). This CDR3 is CSASRPWSSYNEQFF. The DNA for the CDR3 is TGCAGTGCTAGTAGGCCCTGGAGCTCCTACAATGAGCAGTTCTTC.

This clonotype was seen more than once but under ten times. The V gene is TRBV5-1, the J gene TRBJ1-1, with D possibly matching TRBD1 (5 bases). CDR3 size: 16 residues. V lost 2 bases, J lost 1 base, and 15 bases lay in between. Per the germline V gene, CDR1 is SGHRS and CDR2 is YFSETQ. CDR3 loop: CASSFLLGGENTEAFF. The CDR3 DNA reads as TGCGCCAGCAGCTTTTTGCTGGGGGGAGAGAACACTGAAGCTTTCTTT.

This clonotype was detected only a few times. The chain combines TRBV20-1 with TRBJ2-5, with 7 bases that match TRBD1. With 6 bases clipped from V and 5 bases from J, the junction kept 12 bases outside the gene matches. The CDR3 length is 14 residues. Germline CDR1 DFQATT, CDR2 SNEGSKA (reference sequence). This chain's CDR3 is CSATDRAALETQYF. The CDR3 DNA sequence: TGCAGTGCAACCGACAGGGCAGCACTCGAGACCCAGTACTTC.

Notes on this clonotype: This may arise from a read error, as a much more abundant clone is one base away. The genes are TRBV5-1 and TRBJ1-1; 8 nucleotides match TRBD1. Germline V lookup: CDR1 SGHRS, CDR2 YFSETQ. The CDR3 has 16 residues. V lost 6 bases and J lost 2; bases outside the gene matches: 12. CDR3 amino acids: CASTFWMTGVNTEAFF. The CDR3 bases are TGCGCCAGCACCTTTTGGATGACAGGGGTTAACACTGAAGCTTTCTTT.

V and J are TRBV20-1 and TRBJ2-7, with D possibly being TRBD2 (6 bases). Trimming stripped 5 bases from V and 0 bases from J, with 8 bases between. Germline assignment: CDR1 DFQATT and CDR2 SNEGSKA (reference sequence). The CDR3 has 12 amino acids. CDR3 DNA: TGCAGTGCTCCGACTAGCTCCTACGAGCAGTACTTC. This gives the protein CSAPTSSYEQYF.